These T cell receptor beta chains were read from a single sample in a study of spatial heterogeneity in lung cancer. Each CDR3 protein is one row after TCRdb ran MiXCR on the 5' RACE reads. The sample includes about 1,500 distinct CDR3 sequences, approximately 4.6% seen only once; the top ten take roughly 30%. Sequences were derived from lung tumor tissue, sampled at surgery. All receptors derive from a male donor with early-stage non-small cell lung cancer. The CDR3 runs from the conserved cysteine through the conserved F or W. D genes are given only for firm matches. Clone size is shown for a subset of rows, as once, few, many or a class of expanded clone.

d_call: .; j_call: TRBJ1-2; v_call: TRBV5-4; clone_size: medium-sized; cdr3_nt: TGTGCCAGCAGTGGGGGGAAGCTGTATGGCTACACCTTC; cdr3_aa: CASSGGKLYGYTF
d_call: .; j_call: TRBJ2-6; v_call: TRBV12-3/TRBV12-4; clone_size: medium-sized; cdr3_nt: TGTGCCAGCAGTAGGGATGCCGGGGCCAACGTCCTGACTTTC; cdr3_aa: CASSRDAGANVLTF
d_call: TRBD1; j_call: TRBJ2-3; v_call: TRBV5-4; clone_size: medium-sized; cdr3_nt: TGTGCCAGCCCGACAGGGAACGCAGATACGCAGTATTTT; cdr3_aa: CASPTGNADTQYF
d_call: TRBD2; j_call: TRBJ2-3; v_call: TRBV5-4; clone_size: many; cdr3_nt: TGTGCCAGCAGCTTAGAGCGGGAGTCAGGAGATACGCAGTATTTT; cdr3_aa: CASSLERESGDTQYF
d_call: .; j_call: TRBJ2-1; v_call: TRBV7-2; clone_size: few; cdr3_nt: TGTGCCAGCAGCCGTTTTAGCTATGAGCAGTTCTTC; cdr3_aa: CASSRFSYEQFF
d_call: .; j_call: TRBJ2-7; v_call: TRBV14; clone_size: many; cdr3_nt: TGTGCCAGCAGCCAAGATCTTATGGGAAGCGGCAAATACTACGAGCAGTACTTC; cdr3_aa: CASSQDLMGSGKYYEQYF
d_call: TRBD2; j_call: TRBJ2-3; v_call: TRBV20-1; clone_size: .; cdr3_nt: TGCAGTGCTATAGGCGGGGGGCCTAGCACAGATACGCAGTATTTT; cdr3_aa: CSAIGGGPSTDTQYF
d_call: .; j_call: TRBJ1-3; v_call: TRBV2; clone_size: medium-sized; cdr3_nt: TGTGCCACCAAAGAGGGCTCTGGAAACACCATATATTTT; cdr3_aa: CATKEGSGNTIYF
d_call: .; j_call: TRBJ2-1; v_call: TRBV9; clone_size: large; cdr3_nt: TGTGCCAGCAGCGTAGAGGCTCCCTTCGGGTCCTACAATGAGCAGTTCTTC; cdr3_aa: CASSVEAPFGSYNEQFF
d_call: .; j_call: TRBJ2-1; v_call: TRBV12-3/TRBV12-4; clone_size: medium-sized; cdr3_nt: TGTGCCAGCAGTTTATGGTCAGGGGACAATGAGCAGTTCTTC; cdr3_aa: CASSLWSGDNEQFF